Shown below are 27 T cell receptor beta chains from a single sample sequenced in a study of T cell responses to AZD1222 COVID-19 vaccine. This table comes from immunoSEQ multiplex PCR, and its TCRdb copy is limited to in-frame clones, with some not included. The sample has 25,000 to 35,000 clones; 89% are singletons. The sample was peripheral blood, taken on day 0 of AZD1222 vaccination. The receptors derive from an adult in good health.

The V call is TRBV6-5, the J call TRBJ1-1; D unresolved. The V gene lost 5 bases and the J gene lost 3 bases, with 13 bases spanning the gap. The CDR3 length is 14 residues. The germline gives CDR1 MNHEY, CDR2 SVGAGI. This CDR3 reads CASSLYRWDTEAFF. DNA of the CDR3: TGTGCCAGCAGTCTATACCGATGGGACACTGAAGCTTTCTTT.

This clone showed up just once. The rearrangement links TRBV7-9 to TRBJ1-1, with TRBD1 as a possible D gene (5 bases). Germline assignment: CDR1 SEHNR and CDR2 FQNEAQ (reference sequence). V was trimmed by 6 bases and J by 2 bases, leaving 10 bases between them. This CDR3 spans 13 amino acids. The DNA of the CDR3 is TGTGCCAGCAGTGACAGTAGCAACACTGAAGCTTTCTTT. It yields the protein CASSDSSNTEAFF.

The chain uses TRBV7-3 and TRBJ2-3; no definite D call. From germline, CDR1 is SGHTA and CDR2 FQGTGA. The CDR3 is made up of 13 amino acids. Trimming took 5 bases from V and 5 from J, leaving 11 bases between them. CDR3 in DNA: TGTGCCAGCAGCCCCCAGCCAGGAGATACGCAGTATTTT. Its protein product is CASSPQPGDTQYF. Complete variable domain (other parts from reference TRBV7-3 and TRBJ2-3): GAGVSQTPSNKVTEKGKYVELRCDPISGHTALYWYRQSLGQGPEFLIYFQGTGAADDSGLPNDRFFAVRPEGSVSTLKIQRTERGDSAVYLCASSPQPGDTQYFGPGTRLTVL.

The count of this clone is one. The V call is TRBV9, the J call TRBJ2-5; possible D gene TRBD1, 6 bases. The CDR3 runs to 13 residues. Germline CDR1 and CDR2: SGDLS and YYNGEE. Trimming took off 4 bases at V and 5 bases at J, with 12 bases between the two ends. This chain's CDR3 is CASSPRGGETQYF. CDR3 bases: TGTGCCAGCAGCCCCAGAGGGGGTGAGACCCAGTACTTC.

This clone appeared a few times. The rearrangement links TRBV10-3 to TRBJ2-1, with TRBD2 matching 7 bases. CDR3 length: 14 amino acids. J lost 9 bases, V lost 3 bases, and 8 bases had no gene match. Germline V lookup: CDR1 ENHRY, CDR2 SYGVKD. The CDR3 spells CAISELLANAEQFF. The CDR3, as DNA: TGTGCCATCAGTGAACTACTAGCGAATGCTGAGCAGTTCTTC.

The chain combines TRBV7-8 with TRBJ2-1, with D perhaps TRBD1 (6 bases). Germline V gene sequence: CDR1 SGHVS, CDR2 FQNEAQ. Trimming left V 1 base short and J 6 bases short, with 13 bases between. The CDR3 is 15 residues long. The CDR3 region is CASSLVGGVLNEQFF. The CDR3 nucleotides are TGTGCCAGCAGCTTAGTAGGGGGAGTGCTCAATGAGCAGTTCTTC.

The chain combines TRBV5-4 with TRBJ2-3; D uncertain. Germline V CDR1 and CDR2: SGHNT, YYREEE (reference sequence). V was trimmed by 1 base and J by 7 bases, leaving 7 bases between them. CDR3 length equals 12 residues. The CDR3 spells CASSLSGNTQYF. CDR3 coding DNA: TGTGCCAGCAGCTTGTCTGGAAATACGCAGTATTTT.

J is TRBJ1-1 and V is TRBV18; D is possibly TRBD1 (5 bases). The germline gives CDR1 KGHSH, CDR2 LQKENI. Trimming removed 0 bases from V and 1 base from J, with 6 bases in between. The CDR3 length is 14 residues. The CDR3 loop reads CASSPPGTNTEAFF. The CDR3 nucleotides are TGTGCCAGCTCACCACCGGGGACGAACACTGAAGCTTTCTTT.

Only one count was recorded for this clone. This chain uses TRBV10-1 with TRBJ2-7, with D perhaps matching TRBD2 (5 bases). This CDR3 region has 11 residues. From germline, CDR1 is WNHNN and CDR2 SYGVQD (reference sequence). V lost 2 bases, J lost 8 bases, and 7 bases lay in between. The CDR3 protein is CASSEEGKQYF. The CDR3 nucleotides are TGCGCCAGCAGTGAGGAGGGAAAGCAGTACTTC.

This clone was picked up a small number of times. The chain couples TRBV10-3 to TRBJ2-2, with 10 bases aligning to TRBD2. J lost 4 bases, V lost 8 bases, and 1 base had no gene match. The germline V gene has CDR1 ENHRY and CDR2 SYGVKD. The CDR3 covers 13 residues. This CDR3 reads CAILAGGTGELFF. CDR3 sequence (DNA): TGTGCCATCTTAGCGGGAGGCACCGGGGAGCTGTTTTTT.

The genes are TRBV6-2 or TRBV6-3 and TRBJ2-2, with 12 nucleotides matching TRBD2. CDR3 length: 16 residues. Germline trimming cut 3 bases from V and 6 bases from J; bases unmatched to any gene: 5. Germline-derived CDR1 and CDR2 are MNHEY and SVGEGT. CDR3: CASSYGLAGSPGELFF. The CDR3 DNA sequence: TGTGCCAGCAGTTATGGACTAGCGGGGAGTCCCGGGGAGCTGTTTTTT.

The rearrangement joins TRBV15 to TRBJ2-3, with D perhaps TRBD2 (6 bases). Germline lookup yields CDR1 LNHNV and CDR2 YYDKDF (reference sequence). The CDR3 length is 14 residues. Trimming stripped 2 bases from V and 7 bases from J, with 13 bases between. The DNA for the CDR3 is TGTGCCACCAGCAGAACCTTCACTAGCCATACGCAGTATTTT. Translated, it gives CATSRTFTSHTQYF.

The J gene is TRBJ2-7, the V gene TRBV24-1; 8 bases align to TRBD1. Germline CDR1 reads KGHDR; CDR2 reads SFDVKD. The CDR3 totals 16 residues. V gave up 1 base and J gave up 0 bases; unmatched junction bases: 4. The CDR3 protein is CATSDLDRGHSYEQYF. CDR3 in DNA: TGTGCCACCAGTGATTTAGACAGGGGTCACTCCTACGAGCAGTACTTC.

The V and J genes are TRBV30 and TRBJ2-1; D might be TRBD1 (6 bases). The V gene's germline CDR1 is GTSNPN and CDR2 SVGIG (reference sequence). Trimming shortened V by 0 bases and J by 10 bases, and 19 bases separated the two germline ends. This CDR3 has 15 amino acids. CDR3 sequence: CAWSVAGTRALEQFF. Written as DNA, the CDR3 is TGTGCCTGGAGTGTGGCCGGGACACGGGCCCTAGAGCAGTTCTTC.

The chain joins TRBV11-1 to TRBJ1-3, with unresolved D. Germline V gives CDR1 SGHAT, CDR2 FQDESV (reference sequence). There are 15 residues in the CDR3. Trimming left V 4 bases short and J 0 bases short, with 10 bases between. The CDR3 sequence: CASSSETVSGNTIYF. In DNA form, the CDR3 reads TGTGCCAGCAGCTCTGAAACAGTCTCTGGAAACACCATATATTTT.

The chain links TRBV28 to TRBJ2-5; D is ambiguous. Germline-derived CDR1 and CDR2 are MDHEN and SYDVKM. V lost 6 bases and J lost 2, with 10 bases in between. The length of the CDR3 is 13 residues. The chain's CDR3 is CASRKEFQETQYF. CDR3 bases: TGTGCCAGCAGAAAAGAATTTCAAGAGACCCAGTACTTC.

The rearrangement joins TRBV19 to TRBJ1-5, with D unresolved. The germline CDR1 and CDR2 sequences are LNHDA and SQIVND (reference sequence). This CDR3 spans 16 amino acids. With 3 bases removed from V and 2 bases from J, the gap between germline ends came to 14 bases. The CDR3 protein is CASSINNVAGNQPQHF. Here the CDR3 DNA reads TGTGCCAGTAGTATTAACAACGTGGCGGGCAATCAGCCCCAGCATTTT.

This clone was seen just once. This chain links TRBV6-5 with TRBJ1-4; D is perhaps TRBD1 (6 bases). The CDR3 loop spans 13 amino acids. Trimming cost V 10 bases and J 5 bases, with 14 bases left between them. Germline loops: CDR1 MNHEY, CDR2 SVGAGI. DNA of the CDR3: TGTGCCACCGAGACAGGAGGAAATGAAAAACTGTTTTTT. It encodes CATETGGNEKLFF.

The chain has TRBV19 and TRBJ2-1; no clear D. CDR1 is LNHDA and CDR2 is SQIVND in the germline V gene (reference sequence). V lost 1 base to trimming and J lost 0 bases, with 10 bases between them. The CDR3 extends over 16 amino acids. CDR3 sequence: CASSIGAGISYNEQFF. The CDR3 nucleotides are TGTGCCAGTAGTATAGGGGCCGGCATCTCCTACAATGAGCAGTTCTTC.

The chain is built from TRBV7-3 and TRBJ2-7; 9 positions agree with TRBD2. The CDR3 spans 14 residues. J lost 3 bases, V lost 3 bases, and 3 bases had no gene match. CDR1 and CDR2 from the germline V gene are SGHTA and FQGTGA. CDR3 amino acids: CASSLDSGSYEQYF. The CDR3 DNA is TGTGCCAGCAGCTTGGATAGCGGGAGCTACGAGCAGTACTTC.

The rearrangement uses TRBV28 and TRBJ2-2, with D unclear. V dropped 6 bases and J dropped 4 bases, with 9 bases sitting between them. The CDR3 consists of 13 residues. CDR1 and CDR2 from the germline V gene are MDHEN and SYDVKM. CDR3 protein: CASRVRTTGELFF. CDR3 bases: TGTGCCAGCAGGGTCAGAACCACCGGGGAGCTGTTTTTT.

The chain uses TRBV9 and TRBJ2-1; no definite D call. Germline V CDR1 and CDR2: SGDLS, YYNGEE. The ends were cut back, 4 bases at V and 12 bases at J, with 14 bases in the middle. CDR3 size: 12 residues. The CDR3 nucleotides are TGTGCCAGCAGCCCCTCTGGGGTGAGGCAGTTCTTC. As protein: CASSPSGVRQFF.

This clone occurred once. V usage is TRBV5-1 and J usage is TRBJ1-4; possibly TRBD1 for D (6 bases). The CDR3 extends over 15 amino acids. Germline CDR1 is SGHRS and CDR2 is YFSETQ. V was trimmed by 4 bases and J by 4 bases, leaving 14 bases between them. The CDR3 DNA follows: TGCGCCAGCAGCCCTGGGGGGGCAGGTAATGAAAAACTGTTTTTT. This encodes CASSPGGAGNEKLFF.

The chain links TRBV18 to TRBJ2-7, with 7 bases identical to TRBD1. This CDR3 comprises 13 residues. After removal of 5 bases from V and 3 bases from J, the junction contained 4 bases not matched to a gene. In germline, CDR1 is KGHSH, CDR2 LQKENI. The CDR3 coding sequence is TGTGCCAGCTCAGTGACAGGGTTCTACGAGCAGTACTTC. Translating it yields CASSVTGFYEQYF.

This rearrangement joins TRBV5-1 to TRBJ1-5, with TRBD1 matching over 8 bases. There are 14 residues in the CDR3. Germline trimming cut 4 bases from V and 6 bases from J; bases unmatched to any gene: 6. Germline V gene sequence: CDR1 SGHRS, CDR2 YFSETQ. The CDR3 reads CASSPGGAGQPQHF. The CDR3 region has the DNA TGCGCCAGCAGCCCAGGGGGCGCGGGTCAGCCCCAGCATTTT.

The V call is TRBV5-1, the J call TRBJ2-1, with a tentative D call TRBD2 (6 bases). CDR3 length: 15 amino acids. Germline CDR1 SGHRS, CDR2 YFSETQ. Trimming took off 3 bases at V and 0 bases at J, with 10 bases between the two ends. The CDR3 DNA sequence: TGCGCCAGCAGCTACCTTAGCGGCTCCTACAATGAGCAGTTCTTC. Translated: CASSYLSGSYNEQFF.

J is TRBJ2-1 and V is TRBV28; 7 nucleotides match TRBD2. In germline, CDR1 is MDHEN, CDR2 SYDVKM. The CDR3 has 14 amino acids. The trim removed 6 bases at V and 9 bases at J, leaving 11 bases unmatched. In DNA form, the CDR3 reads TGTGCCAGCAGACTAGCGCTCCCGGTCGGTGAGCAGTTCTTC. Translated, it gives CASRLALPVGEQFF.